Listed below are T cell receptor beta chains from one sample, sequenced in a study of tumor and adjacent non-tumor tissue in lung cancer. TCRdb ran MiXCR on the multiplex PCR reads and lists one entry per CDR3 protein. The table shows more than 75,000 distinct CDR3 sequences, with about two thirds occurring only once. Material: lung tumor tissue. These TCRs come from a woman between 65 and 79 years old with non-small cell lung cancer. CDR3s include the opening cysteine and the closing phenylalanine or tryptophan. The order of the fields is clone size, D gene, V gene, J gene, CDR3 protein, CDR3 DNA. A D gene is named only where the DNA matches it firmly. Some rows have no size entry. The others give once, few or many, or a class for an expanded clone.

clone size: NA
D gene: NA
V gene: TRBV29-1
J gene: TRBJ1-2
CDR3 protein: CSGLLRASYGYTF
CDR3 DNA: TGCAGCGGACTGTTAAGGGCGAGCTATGGCTACACCTTC

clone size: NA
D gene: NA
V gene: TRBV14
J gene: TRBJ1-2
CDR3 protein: CASSQDCYGYTF
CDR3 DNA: TGTGCCAGCAGCCAAGATTGTTATGGTTACACCTTC

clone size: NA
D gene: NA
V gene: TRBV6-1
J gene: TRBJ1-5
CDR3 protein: CASCAVQRPQHF
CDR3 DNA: TGTGCCAGCTGTGCGGTTCAGAGGCCCCAGCATTTT

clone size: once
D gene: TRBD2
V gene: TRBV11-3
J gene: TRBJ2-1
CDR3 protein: CASSLWGTSSGRQFF
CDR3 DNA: TGTGCCAGCAGCTTATGGGGGACTAGCAGTGGCAGGCAATTCTTC

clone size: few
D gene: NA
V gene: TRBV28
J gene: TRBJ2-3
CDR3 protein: CASSPVLTDTQYF
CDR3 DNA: TGTGCCAGCAGCCCAGTCCTTACAGATACGCAGTATTTT

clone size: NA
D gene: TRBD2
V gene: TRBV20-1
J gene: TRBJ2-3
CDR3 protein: CRVLAGEGGGTNTQYF
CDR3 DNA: TGCAGAGTTCTAGCGGGAGAGGGAGGCGGCACAAATACGCAGTATTTT

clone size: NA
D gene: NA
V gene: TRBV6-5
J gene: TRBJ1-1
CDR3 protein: CANSYPPEAFF
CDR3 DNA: TGTGCCAACAGTTACCCCCCCGAAGCTTTCTTT

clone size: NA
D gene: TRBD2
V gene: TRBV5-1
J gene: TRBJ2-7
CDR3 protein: CANNFRTSGTYEQYF
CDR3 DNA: TGCGCCAACAACTTCCGGACTAGCGGTACCTACGAGCAGTATTTC

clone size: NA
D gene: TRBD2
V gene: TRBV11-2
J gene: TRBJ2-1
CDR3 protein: CARSLDGSGEYNEQFF
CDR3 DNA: TGTGCCAGGAGCTTAGATGGTAGCGGGGAATACAATGAGCAATTCTTC

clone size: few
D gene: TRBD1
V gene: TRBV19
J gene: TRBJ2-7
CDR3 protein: CASSVQGQGAISDEQYF
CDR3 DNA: TGTGCCAGTAGTGTACAGGGGCAAGGGGCTATTTCCGACGAGCAGTACTTC

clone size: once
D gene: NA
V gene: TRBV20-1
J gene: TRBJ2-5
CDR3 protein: CSASAGSGVETQYF
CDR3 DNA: TGCAGTGCTAGCGCCGGGTCAGGAGTAGAGACCCAGTATTTC

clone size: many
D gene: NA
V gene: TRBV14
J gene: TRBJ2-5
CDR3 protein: CASSQRSRKTQETQYF
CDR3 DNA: TGTGCCAGCAGCCAACGCTCTCGTAAAACTCAAGAGACCCAGTACTTC

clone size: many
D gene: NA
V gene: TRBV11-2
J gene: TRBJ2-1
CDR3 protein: CASTRYRAYNEQFF
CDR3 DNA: TGTGCCAGCACCCGTTACAGAGCCTACAATGAGCAGTTCTTC

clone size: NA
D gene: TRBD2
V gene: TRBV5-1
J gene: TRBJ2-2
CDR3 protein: CASSLARLAGGLGELFF
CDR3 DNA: TGCGCCAGCAGCTTGGCCCGCCTAGCGGGAGGACTGGGGGAGCTGTTTTTT

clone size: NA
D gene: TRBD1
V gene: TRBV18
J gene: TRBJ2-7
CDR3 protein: CASSPRQGVYEQYF
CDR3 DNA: TGTGCCAGCTCGCCCCGACAGGGGGTTTACGAGCAGTACTTC

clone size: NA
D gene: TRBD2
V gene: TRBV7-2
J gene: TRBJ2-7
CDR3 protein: CASCLAASGNERHF
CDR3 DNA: TGTGCCAGCTGCTTAGCAGCTAGCGGGAACGAGCGGCACTTC

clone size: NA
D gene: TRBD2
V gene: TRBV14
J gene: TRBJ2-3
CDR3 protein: CTNSQAGSDTQYF
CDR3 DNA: TGTACCAACAGCCAAGCGGGATCAGATACGCAGTATTTT

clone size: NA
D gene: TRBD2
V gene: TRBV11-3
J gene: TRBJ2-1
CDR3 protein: CASSVWVASGGKQFF
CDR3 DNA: TGTGCCAGCAGCGTATGGGTGGCTAGCGGTGGCAAGCAGTTCTTC

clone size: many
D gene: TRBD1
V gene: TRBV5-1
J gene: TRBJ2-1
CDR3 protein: CASSLGDRGNEQFF
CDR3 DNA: TGCGCCAGCAGCTTGGGGGACAGGGGCAATGAGCAGTTCTTC

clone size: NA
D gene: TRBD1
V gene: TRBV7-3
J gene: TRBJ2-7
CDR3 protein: CASSLSGQGHGERYF
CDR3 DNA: TGTGCCAGCAGCTTAAGTGGACAGGGCCATGGCGAGCGGTACTTC

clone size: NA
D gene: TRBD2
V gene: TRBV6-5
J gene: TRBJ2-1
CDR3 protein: CASRTSGSGDEQFF
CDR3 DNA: TGTGCCAGCAGGACTAGCGGGAGTGGCGATGAGCAGTTCTTC

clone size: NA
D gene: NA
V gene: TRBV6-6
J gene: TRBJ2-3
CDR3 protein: CASSNGHGAKYF
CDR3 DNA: TGTGCCAGCAGCAATGGACATGGTGCGAAGTATTTT

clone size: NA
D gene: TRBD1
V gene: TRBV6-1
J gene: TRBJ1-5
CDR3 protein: CANSGTGSNQPQHF
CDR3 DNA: TGTGCCAACAGCGGGACAGGAAGCAATCAGCCCCAGCATTTT

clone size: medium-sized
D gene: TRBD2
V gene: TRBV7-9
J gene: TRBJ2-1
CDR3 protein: CASSRTSGWEGEQFF
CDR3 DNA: TGTGCCAGCAGCAGAACTAGCGGGTGGGAAGGTGAGCAGTTCTTC

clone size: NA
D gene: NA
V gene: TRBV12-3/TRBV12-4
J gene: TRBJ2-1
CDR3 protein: CARSSRGGEFF
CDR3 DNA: TGTGCCAGGAGCTCCAGGGGGGGTGAGTTCTTC

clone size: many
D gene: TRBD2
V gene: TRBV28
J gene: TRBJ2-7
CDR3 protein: CASSGLASAEQYF
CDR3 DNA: TGTGCCAGCTCGGGACTAGCTTCCGCCGAGCAGTACTTC

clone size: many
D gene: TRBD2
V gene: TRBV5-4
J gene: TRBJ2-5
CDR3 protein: CASSLVAGDKKTQYF
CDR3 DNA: TGTGCCAGCAGCTTGGTAGCGGGAGATAAGAAGACCCAGTACTTC

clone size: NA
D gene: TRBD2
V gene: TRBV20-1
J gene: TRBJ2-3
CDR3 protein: CSASRLREGLYTQYF
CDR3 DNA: TGCAGTGCTAGTCGGTTGCGGGAGGGCTTGTATACGCAGTATTTT

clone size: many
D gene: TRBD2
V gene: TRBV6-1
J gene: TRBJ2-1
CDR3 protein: CASSEDGWTSGYNEQFF
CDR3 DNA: TGTGCCAGCAGTGAAGATGGTTGGACTAGCGGTTACAATGAGCAGTTCTTC

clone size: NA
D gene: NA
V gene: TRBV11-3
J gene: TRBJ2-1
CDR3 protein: CANSRGQTRSNEQFF
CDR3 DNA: TGTGCCAACAGCCGCGGACAAACTCGCAGCAATGAGCAGTTCTTC

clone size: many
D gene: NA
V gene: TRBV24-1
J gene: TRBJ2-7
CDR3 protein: CATSDPTRNEQYF
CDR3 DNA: TGTGCCACCAGTGATCCGACACGGAACGAGCAGTACTTC

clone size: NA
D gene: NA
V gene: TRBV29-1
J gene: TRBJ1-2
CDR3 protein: CSVLHRDPPSFDWGYTF
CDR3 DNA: TGCAGCGTCCTCCACCGGGACCCACCATCCTTCGACTGGGGCTACACTTTC

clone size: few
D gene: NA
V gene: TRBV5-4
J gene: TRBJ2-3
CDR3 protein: CASSHDNWREGGTDTRYF
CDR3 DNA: TGTGCCAGCAGCCACGATAATTGGAGAGAGGGTGGCACAGATACGCGGTATTTT

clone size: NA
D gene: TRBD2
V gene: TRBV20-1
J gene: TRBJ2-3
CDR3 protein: CTARGSGTRDPDTQYF
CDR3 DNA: TGCACTGCTAGAGGTTCCGGGACTAGGGACCCAGATACGCAGTATTTT

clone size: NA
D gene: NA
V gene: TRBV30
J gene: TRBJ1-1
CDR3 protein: CAWSVGIGSATEAFF
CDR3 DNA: TGTGCCTGGAGTGTCGGGATAGGGAGTGCTACTGAAGCTTTCTTT

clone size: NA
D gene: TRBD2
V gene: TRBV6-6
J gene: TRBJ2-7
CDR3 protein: CASSYPAGVSYEQHF
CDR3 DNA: TGTGCCAGCAGCTACCCAGCGGGAGTCTCCTACGAGCAGCACTTC

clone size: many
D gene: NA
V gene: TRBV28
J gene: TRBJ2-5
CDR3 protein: CASSDFRRSGETQYF
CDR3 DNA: TGTGCCAGCAGTGACTTTCGTAGGTCGGGGGAGACCCAGTACTTC

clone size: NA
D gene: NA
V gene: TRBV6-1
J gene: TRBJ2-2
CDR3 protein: CASSELLDTGELFF
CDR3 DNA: TGTGCCAGCAGTGAACTACTGGACACCGGGGAGCTGTTTTTT